Shown below are 19 T cell receptor beta chains from a single sample sequenced in a study of molecular identifiers for immune sequencing clone quantification (dated by TCRdb to the late 2010s). To prepare the library, PCR was applied. TCRdb lists the instrument as NextSeq 500. TCRdb reran the public reads through fastp at Q25 and MiXCR, keeping productive beta chains. Each record represents a unique CDR3 protein, reported with the most common genes and DNA among its rows. This sample has about 510,000 distinct CDR3 sequences in its table, and under 30% of those were observed once. The ten largest clones capture around 0.76% of the sample. Sequenced input: naive CD8+ T cells from blood, with Jurkat cell RNA spiked in. The cell subset or site label, as the study defines it: FACS-sorted CD8+CD4-CCR7+CD45RA+ naive T cells. These receptors all stem from a human donor in good health. Some libraries in this study had Jurkat cell RNA spiked in.

This clonotype was found many times. The genes are TRBV3-1 and TRBJ2-7; D remains ambiguous. The CDR3 is made up of 14 amino acids. Germline values: CDR1 LGHDT, CDR2 YNNKEL (reference sequence). Trimming removed 0 bases from V and 4 bases from J, with 10 bases in between. CDR3 protein: CASSQDPVSYEQYF. CDR3 DNA sequence: TGTGCCAGCAGCCAAGATCCGGTGTCGTACGAGCAGTACTTC.

This chain uses TRBV13 with TRBJ2-5, with D perhaps assigned TRBD1 or TRBD2 (5 bases each). Per germline, CDR1 PRHDT and CDR2 FYEKMQ (reference sequence). Trimming cost V 5 bases and J 1 base, with 11 bases left between them. The CDR3 extends over 14 amino acids. The CDR3 sequence: CASSSERGQETQYF. DNA of the CDR3: TGTGCCAGCAGCAGCGAGAGGGGCCAAGAGACCCAGTACTTC.

This chain uses TRBV5-1 with TRBJ1-1; D might be TRBD1 (6 bases). The CDR3 consists of 16 residues. Trimming removed 1 base at V and 8 bases at J, with 21 bases between. Germline CDR1 SGHRS, CDR2 YFSETQ. CDR3: CASSLYHTGIYAEAFF. For the CDR3, the DNA is TGCGCCAGCAGCTTGTATCATACAGGGATTTATGCCGAAGCTTTCTTT.

In regard to this clonotype: The CDR3 carries no conserved terminal phenylalanine or tryptophan, so it likely arises from a read error. The chain recombines TRBV6-6 with TRBJ1-5; the D is unclear. Between the trimmed V and J ends, which lost 3 bases and 4 bases, there was a span of 19 bases. Germline assignment: CDR1 MNHNY and CDR2 SVGAGI (reference sequence). This CDR3 is 17 amino acids long. Here the CDR3 reads CASSYLSVSPSNQPQHC. Here the CDR3 DNA reads TGTGCCAGCAGTTATCTTTCGGTGAGCCCTTCGAATCAGCCCCAGCATTGT.

This clonotype was seen a few times. The genes are TRBV5-6 and TRBJ2-1; 7 nucleotides align to TRBD2. Germline lookup yields CDR1 SGHDT and CDR2 YYEEEE. The CDR3 covers 14 residues. V shed 4 bases, J shed 7 bases, and the junction held 8 bases outside the gene matches. Written as DNA, the CDR3 is TGTGCCAGCAGCCTGGGAGGGCCCGTGAATGAGCAGTTCTTC. Protein sequence: CASSLGGPVNEQFF.

In its sample, this clonotype was seen a few times. The V and J genes are TRBV19 and TRBJ1-5; 8 bases are shared with TRBD1. The junction had 7 bases not matched to a gene; V was cut back by 7 bases and J by 2 bases. The CDR3 has 15 residues. Germline loops: CDR1 LNHDA, CDR2 SQIVND (reference sequence). The CDR3 protein is CASNFNRGGNQPQHF. The CDR3 nucleotides are TGTGCCAGTAATTTTAACAGGGGGGGCAATCAGCCCCAGCATTTT.

This chain connects TRBV20-1 to TRBJ2-5, with 8 bases fitting TRBD1. J lost 5 bases, V lost 5 bases, and 10 bases had no gene match. There are 14 residues in the CDR3. The germline V gene encodes CDR1 DFQATT and CDR2 SNEGSKA (reference sequence). The CDR3 spells CSAGDRRGSETQYF. CDR3 DNA sequence: TGCAGTGCTGGGGACAGGCGCGGTTCGGAGACCCAGTACTTC.

CDR3 residues: CAWSVRDRVEQYF. The CDR3 coding sequence is TGTGCCTGGAGTGTAAGGGACAGGGTCGAGCAGTACTTC. The chain has TRBV30 and TRBJ2-7; 9 bases are shared with TRBD1. This CDR3 spans 13 amino acids. CDR1 GTSNPN and CDR2 SVGIG come from the germline V gene (reference sequence). With V trimmed by 0 bases and J by 6 bases, 3 bases remained unmatched.

This clonotype was seen a handful of times. The J gene is TRBJ2-7, the V gene TRBV27; D uncertain. Looked up from germline, CDR1 is MNHEY and CDR2 is SMNVEV (reference sequence). Trimming pared 5 bases from V and 5 bases from J, leaving 13 bases between. The CDR3 has 13 residues. The CDR3 is CASSHDPGHEQYF. The DNA of the CDR3 is TGTGCCAGCAGTCACGACCCGGGCCACGAGCAGTACTTC.

The sample holds many counts of this clonotype. The rearrangement joins TRBV7-8 to TRBJ2-3; 8 bases fit TRBD2. V was clipped by 10 bases and J by 0 bases; unmatched bases: 12. This CDR3 region has 16 residues. Germline assignment: CDR1 SGHVS and CDR2 FQNEAQ. This CDR3 is CATIRGGRPSTDTQYF. CDR3 in DNA: TGTGCCACCATCCGGGGCGGGAGGCCTAGCACAGATACGCAGTATTTT.

The J gene is TRBJ2-3, the V gene TRBV21-1; whether TRBD1, the table's D call, matches the DNA was not checked. TRBV21-1 is deemed a pseudogene. This CDR3 is built from 17 residues. In DNA form, the CDR3 reads TGTGCCAGCAGCAAAACGGAATTCGCCGGGGACACAGATACGCAGTATTTT. The encoded protein is CASSKTEFAGDTDTQYF.

The V gene is TRBV6-2 or TRBV6-3, the J gene TRBJ2-1, with TRBD2 identical over 13 bases. Germline trimming cut 2 bases from V and 6 bases from J; bases unmatched to any gene: 4. The CDR3 is made up of 16 amino acids. CDR1 is MNHEY, CDR2 SVGEGT, per germline. The chain's CDR3 is CASSYRTSGRRNEQFF. The CDR3 nucleotides read TGTGCCAGCAGTTACCGGACTAGCGGGAGACGCAATGAGCAGTTCTTC.

The gene calls are TRBV4-1 and TRBJ2-5, with 8 bases aligning to TRBD2. The CDR3 runs to 17 residues. With V trimmed by 0 bases and J by 6 bases, 12 bases remained unmatched. Per germline, CDR1 MGHRA and CDR2 YSYEKL. The chain's CDR3 is CASSQEGAGEPTKTQYF. CDR3 DNA: TGCGCCAGCAGCCAAGAGGGAGCGGGGGAGCCAACTAAGACCCAGTACTTC.

This chain uses TRBV12-5 with TRBJ2-7, with unresolved D. The CDR3 is 12 amino acids. Germline CDR1 and CDR2: LGHNT and FRNRAP. Trimming removed 2 bases from V and 1 base from J, with 3 bases in between. CDR3 residues: CASGLRSYEQYF. For the CDR3, the DNA is TGTGCTAGTGGTTTGCGGTCCTACGAGCAGTACTTC.

Concerning this clonotype itself: One base separates it from a far larger clone, so it is likely a read error. The chain links TRBV4-1 to TRBJ1-1; D unclear. Germline V lookup: CDR1 MGHRA, CDR2 YSYEKL. The length of the CDR3 is 13 residues. The CDR3 reads CASSQARNTEALF. The DNA for the CDR3 is TGCGCCAGCAGCCAAGCCAGGAACACTGAAGCTCTCTTT.

Note on this clonotype: This clone may be a read error of a much larger clone one base away. The CDR3: CASSSFGSARGYEQYF. CDR3 nucleotide sequence: TGTGCCAGCAGCTCCTTCGGATCAGCGAGGGGTTACGAGCAGTACTTC. The chain joins TRBV7-2 to TRBJ2-7; D may be TRBD1 or TRBD2 (5 bases each). V was clipped by 4 bases and J by 4 bases, with 20 bases between them. Looked up from germline, CDR1 is SGHTA and CDR2 is FQGNSA. This CDR3 comprises 16 residues. Combining the CDR3 with reference TRBV7-2 and TRBJ2-7 gives the whole variable domain GAGVSQSPSNKVTEKGKDVELRCDPISGHTALYWYRQSLGQGLEFLIYFQGNSAPDKSGLPSDRFSAERTGGSVSTLTIQRTQQEDSAVYLCASSSFGSARGYEQYFGPGTRLTVT.

This clonotype was found many times. The DNA for the CDR3 is TGTGCCAGCAGTGAAGGGGCCCCCCAAGAGACCCAGTACTTC. This encodes CASSEGAPQETQYF. This chain connects TRBV25-1 to TRBJ2-5, with D possibly TRBD1 on 5 matching bases. Trimming stripped 2 bases from V and 1 base from J, with 8 bases between. The germline CDR1 and CDR2 sequences are MGHDK and SYGVNS. The length of the CDR3 is 14 residues.

This clonotype was counted many times. The J gene is TRBJ1-5, the V gene TRBV6-2 or TRBV6-3; D ambiguous. Germline lookup yields CDR1 MNHEY and CDR2 SVGEGT. Trimming left V 4 bases short and J 7 bases short, with 11 bases between. This CDR3 contains 13 residues. Here the CDR3 reads CASSLFVQQPQHF. CDR3 sequence (DNA): TGTGCCAGCAGTTTATTCGTACAGCAGCCCCAGCATTTT.

In its sample, this clonotype was seen many times. CDR3 amino acids: CASSPGVGQYF. The CDR3 DNA is TGTGCCAGCAGTCCCGGGGTTGGACAGTACTTC. V and J are TRBV6-5 and TRBJ2-4; the D gene is possibly TRBD2 (5 bases). Trimming removed 5 bases at V and 13 bases at J, with 12 bases between. The CDR3 consists of 11 residues. Germline values: CDR1 MNHEY, CDR2 SVGAGI.